The T cell receptor (beta chain) described here comes from a study of blood T cell repertoires in COVID-19. Overall study: The samples span acute and convalescent COVID-19 from the United States, Italy and Spain. T cells, B-cell-depleted T cells, or PBMCs provided the cDNA or gDNA that served as material.

CDR3 size: 15 residues. The V end was cut by 3 bases, the J end by 3 bases, with 17 bases between. CDR1 and CDR2 (germline): GTSNPN, SVGIG (reference sequence). In the source study's methods: Nucleated cell number was recorded as an estimate derived from reference gene primer amplification. Sequenced by immunoSEQ multiplex PCR; TCRdb stores in-frame clones only, minus some. Clonal size and the V and J genes are those of that table, whereas D and trimming came from the DNA. The sample includes a few hundred thousand clones, 87% seen only once; the top ten take 1%. The V call is TRBV30, the J call TRBJ1-1; D might be TRBD1 (6 bases). This receptor was taken from a man in his forties or fifties with active or convalescent COVID-19. The sequenced sample consisted of peripheral blood. The CDR3 is CAWRERTALYTEAFF. The DNA for the CDR3 is TGTGCCTGGAGGGAACGGACAGCCCTCTACACTGAAGCTTTCTTT.